This T cell receptor beta chain originates from a study of siplizumab effects on memory and regulatory T cells (dated by TCRdb to the late 2010s). Study-wide context: The study examined how the anti-CD2 antibody siplizumab affects alloreactive T-cell subsets in allogeneic mixed lymphocyte reactions built from human PBMCs.

The library was generated by the immunoSEQ multiplex PCR assay. About 10^5 TCR templates per sample were assayed by the deep sequencing platform. Genomic DNA extracted from sorted T cells was used for TCRbeta CDR3 sequencing. In the original analysis: The R programming language was used for clonal analysis of TCRbeta CDR3 data. Comparing unstimulated samples against CFSE-low samples taken after the reaction was how alloreactive CD4+ and CD8+ clones were defined. Regulatory or non-regulatory origin was assigned to alloreactive CD4+ clones by matching of sequences to sorted unstimulated Treg and non-Treg repertoires. Here the immuneACCESS table is served through TCRdb, limited to in-frame sequences with V and J called. Missing clones are a known gap in these copies; in checked studies unresolved V genes cover under half, and the rest lacks a known reason. The D gene and trimming were derived from the DNA, and the V and J assignments and clone size from that table. Across this sample there are approximately 100,000 clones, with more than 85% seen only once. About 2.4% of the sample is taken by the ten largest.

Sorted unstimulated T cells, along with proliferating T cells recovered from mixed lymphocyte reactions, underwent TCRbeta CDR3 sequencing. Fresh whole blood from some eleven HLA-typed healthy donors was used to isolate PBMCs. Study-wide findings and limitations: In reactions with siplizumab, an average of 68.8% of mappable alloreactive CD4+ clones were Treg-derived, compared with roughly 27% in control reactions. Unstimulated naive T cells appeared to be more diverse than memory T cells, and naive cells seemed to make a substantial contribution to the alloresponse. A naive or memory phenotype could not be assigned to roughly 75-95% of proliferating CD4+ or CD8+ clones. Siplizumab significantly lowered the cumulative frequency of alloreactive sequences that could be traced to unstimulated CD4+ memory T cells. Whether proliferating Tregs from siplizumab cultures actually had suppressive function was not functionally confirmed. Because sequences at frequencies below about 10^-5 were poorly captured, only a minor fraction of alloreactive clones could be mapped back to unstimulated subsets.

With respect to this clone: Its antigen is not yet known. The input lacks base qualities; no much larger clone sits a single base away.

This clonotype originated in a human donor in good health. Some clones in this sample may be carry-over from other donors' samples. The sequencing input was CD4+ T cells sorted from blood.

The CDR3 is CASSLAALGSPLHF. The bases read TGCGCCAGCAGCTTGGCCGCTTTGGGCTCACCCCTCCACTTT. The rearrangement joined TRBV5-1 to TRBJ1-6; no D gene call is confident. CDR1 is given as SGHRS and CDR2 as YFSETQ, both from the germline V gene. The CDR3 runs 14 residues from the cysteine to the phenylalanine. The only DNA kept is the CDR3, 42 bases in frame from the first base. At the junction V is shortened by 0 bases and J by 10 bases, with 11 bases in between. Where the CDR3 stops, the reference TRBV5-1 and TRBJ1-6 genes take over; the full variable domain is KAGVTQTPRYLIKTRGQQVTLSCSPISGHRSVSWYQQTPGQGLQFLFEYFSETQRNKGNFPGRFSGRQFSNSRSEMNVSTLELGDSALYLCASSLAALGSPLHFGNGTRLTVT.